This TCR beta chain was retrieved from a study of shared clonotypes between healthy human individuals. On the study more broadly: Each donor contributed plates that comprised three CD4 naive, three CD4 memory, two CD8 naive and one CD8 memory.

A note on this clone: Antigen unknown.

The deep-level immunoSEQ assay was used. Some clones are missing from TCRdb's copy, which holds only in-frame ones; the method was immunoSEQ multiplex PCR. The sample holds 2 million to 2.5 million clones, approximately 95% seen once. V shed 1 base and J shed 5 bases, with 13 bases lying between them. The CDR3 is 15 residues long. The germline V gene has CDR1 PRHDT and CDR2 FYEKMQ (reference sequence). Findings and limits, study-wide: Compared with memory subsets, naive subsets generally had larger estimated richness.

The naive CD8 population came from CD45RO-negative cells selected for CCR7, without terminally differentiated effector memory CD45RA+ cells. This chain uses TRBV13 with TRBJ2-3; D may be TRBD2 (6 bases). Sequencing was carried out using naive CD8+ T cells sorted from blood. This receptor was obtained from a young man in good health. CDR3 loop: CASSLVVGGLDTQYF. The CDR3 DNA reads TGTGCCAGCAGCTTAGTAGTTGGGGGGTTAGATACGCAGTATTTT.